The entry that follows covers one T cell receptor (beta chain) sequence. The antigen is undetermined. Germline values: CDR1 SNHLY, CDR2 FYNNEI. The CDR3 sequence is 16 residues long. Trimming removed 3 bases from V and 0 bases from J, with 12 bases in between. Measured with immunoSEQ multiplex PCR; TCRdb has only the in-frame clones, and not every one. Among some 13,000 clones listed, 92% were seen once. Patients had DSM-IV major depressive disorder with a Hamilton Depression score of at least 18. Participants with major medical conditions, Axis I/II comorbidities, regular medication or illicit drug use were excluded. The data belong to a study of untreated major depressive disorder. Overall study results and limits: TRBV05-01 (Vbeta 5.1) usage was higher in CD4+ T cells of depressed patients than controls.

The clonotype comes from a man aged 25 to 45 with major depressive disorder. The specimen was CD4+ T cells from PBMCs. This rearrangement joins TRBV2 to TRBJ2-1; D is uncertain. The CDR3 region is CASSEQDLSSYNEQFF. For the CDR3, the DNA is TGTGCCAGCAGTGAGCAGGACCTGAGCTCCTACAATGAGCAGTTCTTC.